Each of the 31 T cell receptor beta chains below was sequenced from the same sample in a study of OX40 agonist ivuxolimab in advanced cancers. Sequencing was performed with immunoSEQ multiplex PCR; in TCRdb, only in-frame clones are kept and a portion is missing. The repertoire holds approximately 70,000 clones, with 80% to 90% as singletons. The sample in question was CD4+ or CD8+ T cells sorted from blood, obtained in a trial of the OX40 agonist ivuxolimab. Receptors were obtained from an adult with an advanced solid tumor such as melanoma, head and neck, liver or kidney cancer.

CDR3 sequence (DNA): TGTGCCAGCAGTTTACCCGAGCGAGTGGATGAGCAGTTCTTC. Its translation is CASSLPERVDEQFF. The chain links TRBV28 to TRBJ2-1, with no clear D. V was shortened by 2 bases and J by 8 bases, with 13 bases between the two germline ends. The CDR3 spans 14 residues. CDR1 is MDHEN and CDR2 is SYDVKM in the germline V gene.

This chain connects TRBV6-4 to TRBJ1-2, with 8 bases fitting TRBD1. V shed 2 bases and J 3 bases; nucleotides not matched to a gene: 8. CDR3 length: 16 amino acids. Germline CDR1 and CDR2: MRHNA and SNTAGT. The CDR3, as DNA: TGTGCCAGCAGTGACACGGACAGGGAGTGGGACTATGGCTACACCTTC. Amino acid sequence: CASSDTDREWDYGYTF.

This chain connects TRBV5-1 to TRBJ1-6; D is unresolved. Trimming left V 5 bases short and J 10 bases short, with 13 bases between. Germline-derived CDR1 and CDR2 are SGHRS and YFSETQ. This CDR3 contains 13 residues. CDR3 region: CASRPVGESPLHF. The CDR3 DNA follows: TGCGCCAGCAGACCGGTTGGGGAGTCACCCCTCCACTTT.

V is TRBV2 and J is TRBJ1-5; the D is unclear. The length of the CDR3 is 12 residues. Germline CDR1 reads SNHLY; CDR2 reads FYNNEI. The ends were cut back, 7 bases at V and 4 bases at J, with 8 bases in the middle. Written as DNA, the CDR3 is TGTGCCAGCACCATGGGGAATCAGCCCCAGCATTTT. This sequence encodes CASTMGNQPQHF. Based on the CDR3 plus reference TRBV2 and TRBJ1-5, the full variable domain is EPEVTQTPSHQVTQMGQEVILRCVPISNHLYFYWYRQILGQKVEFLVSFYNNEISEKSEIFDDQFSVERPDGSNFTLKIRSTKLEDSAMYFCASTMGNQPQHFGDGTRLSIL.

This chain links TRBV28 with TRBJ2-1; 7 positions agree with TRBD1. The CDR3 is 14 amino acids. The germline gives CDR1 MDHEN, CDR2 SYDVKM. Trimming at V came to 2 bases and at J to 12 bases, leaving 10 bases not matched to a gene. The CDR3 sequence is CASSLRGQAKRQFF. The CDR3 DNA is TGTGCCAGCAGTTTAAGAGGACAGGCCAAGAGGCAGTTCTTC.

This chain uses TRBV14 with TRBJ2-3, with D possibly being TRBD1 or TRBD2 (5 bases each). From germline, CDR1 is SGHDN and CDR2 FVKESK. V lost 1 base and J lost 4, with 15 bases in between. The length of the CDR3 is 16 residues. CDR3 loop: CASSQAELWGSDTQYF. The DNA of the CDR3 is TGTGCCAGCAGCCAAGCGGAATTGTGGGGGTCAGATACGCAGTATTTT. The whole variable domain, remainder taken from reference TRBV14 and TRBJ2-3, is EAGVTQFPSHSVIEKGQTVTLRCDPISGHDNLYWYRRVMGKEIKFLLHFVKESKQDESGMPNNRFLAERTGGTYSTLKVQPAELEDSGVYFCASSQAELWGSDTQYFGPGTRLTVL.

CDR3 DNA: TGTGCCAGCAGCTTGGCAGGGCGGACAGTTCAAGAGACCCAGTACTTC. This sequence encodes CASSLAGRTVQETQYF. V gene TRBV5-4 combines with J gene TRBJ2-5; D is perhaps TRBD1 (6 bases). The germline gives CDR1 SGHNT, CDR2 YYREEE (reference sequence). V was pared by 0 bases and J by 2 bases, with 14 bases between. This CDR3 contains 16 residues. The full variable domain, rest sourced from reference TRBV5-4 and TRBJ2-5, is ETGVTQSPTHLIKTRGQQVTLRCSSQSGHNTVSWYQQALGQGPQFIFQYYREEENGRGNFPPRFSGLQFPNYSSELNVNALELDDSALYLCASSLAGRTVQETQYFGPGTRLLVL.

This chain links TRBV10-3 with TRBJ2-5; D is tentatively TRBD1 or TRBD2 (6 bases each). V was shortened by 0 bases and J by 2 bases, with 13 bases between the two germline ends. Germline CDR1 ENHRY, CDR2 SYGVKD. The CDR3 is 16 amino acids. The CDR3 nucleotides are TGTGCCATCAGTGAGTCGGGTGGAGGGGGACAAGAGACCCAGTACTTC. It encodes CAISESGGGGQETQYF.

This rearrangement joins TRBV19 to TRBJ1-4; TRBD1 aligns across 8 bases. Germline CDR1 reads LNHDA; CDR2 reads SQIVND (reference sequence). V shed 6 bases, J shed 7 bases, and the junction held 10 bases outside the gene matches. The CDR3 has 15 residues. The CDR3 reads CASSARTGWGEKLFF. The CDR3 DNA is TGTGCCAGTAGCGCCCGGACAGGGTGGGGTGAAAAACTGTTTTTT.

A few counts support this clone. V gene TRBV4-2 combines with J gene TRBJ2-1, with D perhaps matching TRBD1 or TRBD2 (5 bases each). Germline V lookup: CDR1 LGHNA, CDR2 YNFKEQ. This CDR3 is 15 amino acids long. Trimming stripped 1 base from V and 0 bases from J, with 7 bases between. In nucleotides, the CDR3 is TGTGCCAGCAGCCAAGTGAGGGGCTCCTACAATGAGCAGTTCTTC. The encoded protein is CASSQVRGSYNEQFF.

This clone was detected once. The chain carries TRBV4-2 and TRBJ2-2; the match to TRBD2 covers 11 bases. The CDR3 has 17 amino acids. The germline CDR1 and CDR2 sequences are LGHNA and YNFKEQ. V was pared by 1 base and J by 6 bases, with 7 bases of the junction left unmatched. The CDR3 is CASSQARGSGGAGELFF. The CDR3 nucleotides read TGTGCCAGCAGCCAAGCCCGAGGTAGCGGGGGGGCCGGGGAGCTGTTTTTT.

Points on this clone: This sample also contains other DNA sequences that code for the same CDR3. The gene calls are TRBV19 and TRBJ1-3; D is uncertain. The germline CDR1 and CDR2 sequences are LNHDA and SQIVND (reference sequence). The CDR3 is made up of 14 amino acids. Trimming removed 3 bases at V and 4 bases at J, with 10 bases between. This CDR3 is CASSMGGSGNTIYF. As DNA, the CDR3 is TGTGCCAGTAGTATGGGAGGTTCCGGAAACACCATATATTTT.

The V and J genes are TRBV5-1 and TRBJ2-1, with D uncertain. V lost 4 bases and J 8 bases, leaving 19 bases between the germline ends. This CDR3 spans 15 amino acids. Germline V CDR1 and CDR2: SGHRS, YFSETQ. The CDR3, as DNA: TGCGCCAGCAGCCAAACCTCGGCCAAATTGGATGAGCAGTTCTTC. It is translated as CASSQTSAKLDEQFF.

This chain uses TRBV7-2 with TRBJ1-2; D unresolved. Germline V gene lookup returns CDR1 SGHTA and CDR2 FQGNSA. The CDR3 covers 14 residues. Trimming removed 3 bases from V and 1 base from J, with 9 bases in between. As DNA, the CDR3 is TGTGCCAGCAGCTTTATCCAGATTAACTATGGCTACACCTTC. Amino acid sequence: CASSFIQINYGYTF.

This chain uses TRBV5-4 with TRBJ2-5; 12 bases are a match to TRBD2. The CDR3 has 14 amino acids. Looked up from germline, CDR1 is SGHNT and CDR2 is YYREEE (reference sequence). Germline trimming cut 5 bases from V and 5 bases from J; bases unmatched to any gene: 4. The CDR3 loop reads CASRRTSGEETQYF. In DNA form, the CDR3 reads TGTGCCAGCAGAAGGACTAGCGGGGAGGAGACCCAGTACTTC.

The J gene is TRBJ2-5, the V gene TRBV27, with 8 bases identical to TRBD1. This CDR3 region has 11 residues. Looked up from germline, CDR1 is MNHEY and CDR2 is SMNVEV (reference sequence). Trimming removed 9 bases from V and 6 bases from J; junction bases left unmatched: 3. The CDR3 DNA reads TGTGCCAGACAGGGGGAAAAGACCCAGTACTTC. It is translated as CARQGEKTQYF.

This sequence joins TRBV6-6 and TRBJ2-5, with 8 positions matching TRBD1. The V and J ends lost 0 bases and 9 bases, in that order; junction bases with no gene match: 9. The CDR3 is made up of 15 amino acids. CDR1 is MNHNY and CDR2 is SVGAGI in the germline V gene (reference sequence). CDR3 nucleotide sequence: TGTGCCAGCAGTTACTCACCGACAGGGGTTGAGTCCCAGTACTTC. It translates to CASSYSPTGVESQYF.

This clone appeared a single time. This chain's CDR3 is CASSLQGLAGSTGELFF. CDR3 sequence (DNA): TGCGCCAGCAGCTTGCAGGGACTAGCGGGGAGCACCGGGGAGCTGTTTTTT. The V and J genes are TRBV5-1 and TRBJ2-2, with 13 bases lining up with TRBD2. Germline V gene data show CDR1 as SGHRS and CDR2 as YFSETQ. With 1 base clipped from V and 4 bases from J, the junction kept 4 bases outside the gene matches. The CDR3 covers 17 residues.

CDR3 in DNA: TGTGCCAGCAGTCAGCGGGGCCGCGCTGAACTAGCCAAAAACATTCAGTACTTC. It yields the protein CASSQRGRAELAKNIQYF. The V gene is TRBV27, the J gene TRBJ2-4; 7 bases match TRBD2. The V and J ends lost 5 bases and 0 bases, in that order; junction bases with no gene match: 13. The germline V gene has CDR1 MNHEY and CDR2 SMNVEV (reference sequence). The CDR3 runs to 18 residues.

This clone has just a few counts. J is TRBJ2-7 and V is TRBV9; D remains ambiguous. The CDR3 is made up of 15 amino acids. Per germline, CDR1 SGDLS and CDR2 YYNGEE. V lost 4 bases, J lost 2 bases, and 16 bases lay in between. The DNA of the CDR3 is TGTGCCAGCAGCCCCGATTTAGACCCTCCCTACGAGCAGTACTTC. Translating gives CASSPDLDPPYEQYF.

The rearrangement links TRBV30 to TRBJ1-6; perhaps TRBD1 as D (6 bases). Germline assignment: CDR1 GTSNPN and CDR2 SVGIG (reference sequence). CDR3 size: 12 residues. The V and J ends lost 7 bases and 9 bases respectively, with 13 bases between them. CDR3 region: CASRGAVSPLHF. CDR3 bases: TGTGCCTCACGGGGGGCCGTTTCACCCCTCCACTTT.

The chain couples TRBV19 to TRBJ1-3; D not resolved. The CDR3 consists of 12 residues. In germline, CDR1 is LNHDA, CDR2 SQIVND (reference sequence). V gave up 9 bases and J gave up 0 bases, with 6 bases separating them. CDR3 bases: TGTGCCAGCAGGAGCTCTGGAAACACCATATATTTT. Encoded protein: CASRSSGNTIYF.

This chain's CDR3 is CASSLGEAYEQYF. In DNA, the CDR3 is TGTGCCAGCAGCTTGGGGGAGGCGTACGAGCAGTACTTC. The V call is TRBV11-3, the J call TRBJ2-7; maybe TRBD2 (6 bases). The germline V gene encodes CDR1 SGHNT and CDR2 YENEEA. The V end was cut by 3 bases, the J end by 4 bases, with 10 bases between. This CDR3 is 13 amino acids long.

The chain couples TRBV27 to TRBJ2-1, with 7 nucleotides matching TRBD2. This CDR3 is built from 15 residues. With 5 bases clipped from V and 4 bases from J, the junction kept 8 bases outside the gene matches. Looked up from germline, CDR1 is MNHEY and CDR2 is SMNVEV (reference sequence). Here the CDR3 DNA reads TGTGCCAGCAGTCCCCTGGGTAGCGGGTACAATGAGCAGTTCTTC. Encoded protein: CASSPLGSGYNEQFF.

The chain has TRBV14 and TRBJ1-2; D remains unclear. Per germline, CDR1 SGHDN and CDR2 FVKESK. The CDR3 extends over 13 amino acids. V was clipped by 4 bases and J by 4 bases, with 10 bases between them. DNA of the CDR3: TGTGCCAGCAGCCCCCGGTTGCTCTATGGCTACACCTTC. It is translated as CASSPRLLYGYTF.

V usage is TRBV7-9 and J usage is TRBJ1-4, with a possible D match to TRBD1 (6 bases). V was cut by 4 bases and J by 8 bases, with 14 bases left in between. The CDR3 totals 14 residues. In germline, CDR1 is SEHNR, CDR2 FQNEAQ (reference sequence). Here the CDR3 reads CASSWDTQGEKLFF. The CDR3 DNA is TGTGCCAGCAGCTGGGACACCCAAGGGGAAAAACTGTTTTTT.

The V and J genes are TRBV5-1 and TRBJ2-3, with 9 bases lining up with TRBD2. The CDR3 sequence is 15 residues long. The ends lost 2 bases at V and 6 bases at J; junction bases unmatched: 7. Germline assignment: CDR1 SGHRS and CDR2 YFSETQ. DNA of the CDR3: TGCGCCAGCAGCTTTGGCGGGGGGGCAACTGATACGCAGTATTTT. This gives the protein CASSFGGGATDTQYF.

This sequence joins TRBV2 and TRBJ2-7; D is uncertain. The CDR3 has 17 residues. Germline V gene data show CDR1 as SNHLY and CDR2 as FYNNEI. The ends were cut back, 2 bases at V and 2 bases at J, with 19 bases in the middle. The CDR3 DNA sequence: TGTGCCAGCAGTGAAACGGCCTCGACAAGTCCCCCCTACGAGCAGTACTTC. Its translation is CASSETASTSPPYEQYF.

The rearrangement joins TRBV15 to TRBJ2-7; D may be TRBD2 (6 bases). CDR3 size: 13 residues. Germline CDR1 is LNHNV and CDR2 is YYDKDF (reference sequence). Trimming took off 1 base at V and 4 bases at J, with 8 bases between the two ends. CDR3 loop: CATSRVGGYEQYF. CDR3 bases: TGTGCCACCAGCAGAGTTGGGGGGTACGAGCAGTACTTC.

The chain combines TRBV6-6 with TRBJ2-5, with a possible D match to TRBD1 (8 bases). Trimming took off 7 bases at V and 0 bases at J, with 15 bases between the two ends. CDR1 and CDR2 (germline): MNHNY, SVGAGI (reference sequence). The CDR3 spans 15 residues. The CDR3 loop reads CASKRDRSYQETQYF. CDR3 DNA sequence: TGTGCCAGCAAGCGGGACAGGTCGTACCAAGAGACCCAGTACTTC.

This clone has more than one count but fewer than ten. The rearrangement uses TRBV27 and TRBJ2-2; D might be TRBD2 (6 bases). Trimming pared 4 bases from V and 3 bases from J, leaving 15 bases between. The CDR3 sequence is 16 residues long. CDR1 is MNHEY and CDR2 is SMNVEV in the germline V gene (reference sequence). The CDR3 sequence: CASSYQPGLHTGELFF. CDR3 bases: TGTGCCAGCAGTTACCAGCCGGGACTCCACACCGGGGAGCTGTTTTTT.